Here is one T cell receptor (beta chain) with its context. No antigen is known for it. 5'RACE primed from the constant segment yielded TCR alpha and TCR beta cDNA libraries bearing sample barcodes and UMIs. TCRdb re-derived calls from the 5' RACE reads in MiXCR, one entry per CDR3 protein. This table holds about 360,000 distinct CDR3 sequences, about an eighth found once. Looked up from germline, CDR1 is DFQATT and CDR2 is SNEGSKA (reference sequence). The CDR3 spans 12 residues. Deletions cut 3 bases from V and 6 bases from J, with 11 bases between. The data originate from a study of T-cell memory formation after mild COVID-19. For the study at large: TCR clusters were mostly confined to one donor each.

Study-level points and caveats: Whether day 37 second-wave clones are SARS-CoV-2-specific was not confirmed.

The V call is TRBV20-1, the J call TRBJ1-2, with D hard to call. The sequenced sample was PBMCs or a T cell subset sorted from them (not recorded which). This receptor was obtained from a man aged 18-30 years who had mild COVID-19 (a few samples of this study predate the infection). Cell type and time point are not known. CDR3 DNA: TGCAGTGCTAGGCGGGGATGGGATGGCTACACCTTC. It translates to CSARRGWDGYTF.